The 25 T cell receptor beta chains listed next were all sequenced from one sample in a study of glioma-infiltrating T cells. Using RNA template, CDR3s of TCR alpha and beta were amplified with iRepertoire arm-PCR. TCRdb used MiXCR to reprocess the multiplex PCR reads, holding one entry per CDR3 protein. The sample yields approximately 400,000 distinct CDR3 sequences, about 40% seen once. Material for sequencing was glioma tissue, nonneoplastic brain tissue, or PBMCs (not recorded which). These receptors originate from a human donor with low-grade glioma or glioblastoma, undergoing nonglioma brain surgery, or in good health (not recorded which).

For this clonotype: Compared with germline, one end of the junction differs, possibly owing to a read error. V usage is TRBV5-1 and J usage is TRBJ1-1; D is ambiguous. The CDR3 runs 16 residues. The germline CDR1 and CDR2 sequences are SGHRS and YFSETQ. CDR3 residues: CASSLRPPPSGAEAFF. The CDR3 coding sequence is TGTGCCAGCAGCTTGCGACCCCCTCCTAGTGGAGCTGAAGCTTTCTTT.

This clonotype was seen a handful of times. CDR3 nucleotide sequence: TGTGCCAGCCCATACAGGGACTATGGCTACACCTTC. This sequence encodes CASPYRDYGYTF. The chain carries TRBV6-2 or TRBV6-3 and TRBJ1-2, with D possibly being TRBD1 (6 bases). The CDR3 extends over 12 amino acids. Between the trimmed V and J ends, which lost 8 bases and 3 bases, there was a span of 10 bases. CDR1 and CDR2 (germline): MNHEY, SVGEGT.

This clonotype was counted once. Mismatch with germline at one junction end may stem from a read error. The V call is TRBV6-5, the J call TRBJ2-7; TRBD2 is a possible D gene (5 bases). Germline values: CDR1 MNHEY, CDR2 SVGAGI. The CDR3 has 13 residues. Here the CDR3 DNA reads TGTGCCAGCAGTTACGAAGGTAGCGCCTACGAGCACTTC. This translates into CASSYEGSAYEHF.

This clonotype was counted only a few times. The chain employs TRBV4-1 and TRBJ2-1; 8 bases are a match to TRBD2. The CDR3 contains 15 residues. V gave up 1 base and J gave up 8 bases; unmatched junction bases: 7. Germline V lookup: CDR1 MGHRA, CDR2 YSYEKL. Written as DNA, the CDR3 is TGCGCCAGCAGCCAAGGAGGACTAGCCAGCGATGAGCAGTTCTTC. This sequence encodes CASSQGGLASDEQFF.

Many counts were recorded for this clonotype. The chain links TRBV6-1 to TRBJ2-5; the D call may be TRBD1 or TRBD2 (5 bases each). Trimming took 0 bases from V and 0 from J, leaving 14 bases between them. The CDR3 is 17 residues long. Germline assignment: CDR1 MNHNS and CDR2 SASEGT. The CDR3 reads CASSEALGTLDQETQYF. The CDR3 region has the DNA TGTGCCAGCAGTGAAGCTCTCGGGACCCTGGACCAAGAGACCCAGTACTTC.

There are a few counts of this clonotype. The rearrangement links TRBV3-1 to TRBJ2-3; a possible D gene is TRBD2 (5 bases). This CDR3 is 16 amino acids long. V gave up 0 bases and J gave up 6 bases, with 16 bases separating them. Looked up from germline, CDR1 is LGHDT and CDR2 is YNNKEL (reference sequence). The CDR3 sequence: CASSQDRGSRVDTQYF. CDR3 coding DNA: TGTGCCAGCAGCCAAGATCGGGGTTCCCGAGTGGATACGCAGTATTTT.

Only a few counts were recorded for this clonotype. V usage is TRBV7-2 and J usage is TRBJ2-5, with 10 bases fitting TRBD1. The CDR3 loop spans 15 amino acids. CDR1 is SGHTA, CDR2 FQGNSA, per germline. The V segment lost 7 bases and the J segment 5 bases; nucleotides outside the gene matches: 10. Written as DNA, the CDR3 is TGTGCCAGCATCCGAGCCGGGACAGGGGTTGAGACCCAGTACTTC. It translates to CASIRAGTGVETQYF.

This clonotype showed up many times. This sequence joins TRBV27 and TRBJ2-3; D is possibly TRBD2 (6 bases). Between the trimmed V and J ends, which lost 3 bases and 4 bases, there was a span of 14 bases. Germline V gene lookup returns CDR1 MNHEY and CDR2 SMNVEV (reference sequence). The CDR3 extends over 15 amino acids. CDR3 sequence reads: CASSFGGSNPDTQYF. The CDR3, as DNA: TGTGCCAGCAGTTTCGGAGGGAGTAACCCAGATACGCAGTATTTT.

This clonotype has a handful of counts. The chain carries TRBV7-9 and TRBJ1-4, with D possibly matching TRBD1 (5 bases). CDR1 is SEHNR and CDR2 is FQNEAQ in the germline V gene (reference sequence). Trimming shortened V by 7 bases and J by 6 bases, and 18 bases separated the two germline ends. This CDR3 has 15 amino acids. The CDR3 sequence is CASNRGGAGDEKLFF. CDR3 DNA sequence: TGTGCCAGCAACCGAGGAGGGGCCGGGGATGAAAAACTGTTTTTT.

This clonotype came up a few times. The J gene is TRBJ2-1, the V gene TRBV20-1, with 10 positions matching TRBD2. V trimming: 5 bases; J trimming: 8 bases; junction bases outside the gene matches: 9. This CDR3 is 14 amino acids long. In germline, CDR1 is DFQATT, CDR2 SNEGSKA (reference sequence). CDR3 amino acids: CSAPSPSGSDEQFF. CDR3 sequence (DNA): TGCAGTGCTCCCTCCCCTAGCGGGAGTGATGAGCAGTTCTTC.

This chain joins TRBV7-3 and TRBJ2-3; no firm D call. Trimming removed 5 bases from V and 1 base from J, with 10 bases in between. CDR1 is SGHTA, CDR2 FQGTGA, per germline. The CDR3 runs to 14 residues. Here the CDR3 reads CASSRWTGTDTQYF. CDR3 DNA: TGTGCCAGCAGCCGGTGGACGGGCACAGATACGCAGTATTTT.

In the case of this clonotype: A much bigger clone sits one base away, suggesting this may be a read error. The J gene is TRBJ2-7, the V gene TRBV15, with D hard to call. Germline assignment: CDR1 LNHNV and CDR2 YYDKDF (reference sequence). V shed 9 bases and J shed 7 bases, with 13 bases lying between them. The CDR3 extends over 11 amino acids. CDR3 protein: CATGSYNEQYF. CDR3 nucleotide sequence: TGTGCCACTGGCTCCTACAATGAGCAGTACTTC.

This clonotype turned up a few times. This sequence joins TRBV19 and TRBJ2-6; D remains ambiguous. V shed 7 bases and J shed 0 bases, with 4 bases lying between them. Germline V gene sequence: CDR1 LNHDA, CDR2 SQIVND (reference sequence). This CDR3 is 13 amino acids long. The CDR3 DNA reads as TGTGCCAGTACCATCTCTGGGGCCAACGTCCTGACTTTC. It is translated as CASTISGANVLTF. Full variable domain (rest looked up from reference TRBV19 and TRBJ2-6): DGGITQSPKYLFRKEGQNVTLSCEQNLNHDAMYWYRQDPGQGLRLIYYSQIVNDFQKGDIAEGYSVSREKKESFPLTVTSAQKNPTAFYLCASTISGANVLTFGAGSRLTVL.

This clonotype was counted many times. The chain couples TRBV27 to TRBJ1-2; a possible D gene is TRBD1 (6 bases). Between the trimmed V and J ends, which lost 5 bases and 9 bases, there was a span of 19 bases. CDR1 is MNHEY and CDR2 is SMNVEV in the germline V gene (reference sequence). CDR3 size: 14 residues. The CDR3 nucleotides are TGTGCCAGCAGTCCTACCCCGGGGGGCAGGAGCTACACCTTC. It specifies CASSPTPGGRSYTF.

This clonotype was detected a few times. V gene TRBV4-1 combines with J gene TRBJ1-2; D ambiguous. With 3 bases removed from V and 0 bases from J, the gap between germline ends came to 11 bases. The CDR3 extends over 15 amino acids. The germline V gene encodes CDR1 MGHRA and CDR2 YSYEKL. This CDR3 reads CASSHNTYSNYGYTF. The CDR3 DNA reads as TGCGCCAGCAGCCATAACACATACTCTAACTATGGCTACACCTTC.

This clonotype was recorded a few times. This chain links TRBV18 with TRBJ2-1; D is perhaps TRBD2 (6 bases). The CDR3 spans 14 residues. The ends were cut back, 4 bases at V and 4 bases at J, with 11 bases in the middle. Germline loops: CDR1 KGHSH, CDR2 LQKENI. The CDR3 sequence: CASSRLGGYNEQFF. CDR3 nucleotide sequence: TGTGCCAGCTCACGCTTGGGGGGTTACAATGAGCAGTTCTTC.

V and J are TRBV5-6 and TRBJ2-1; 10 nucleotides align to TRBD1. Trimming removed 0 bases from V and 6 bases from J; junction bases left unmatched: 6. Germline V gene sequence: CDR1 SGHDT, CDR2 YYEEEE. This CDR3 has 16 amino acids. The chain's CDR3 is CASSLVRDRGVNEQFF. CDR3 DNA: TGTGCCAGCAGCTTGGTGCGGGACAGGGGAGTCAATGAGCAGTTCTTC.

In the case of this clonotype: Sequence at one end of the junction differs from germline and may be a read error. This sequence joins TRBV10-3 and TRBJ2-2; no clear D gene. This CDR3 is built from 10 residues. CDR1 is ENHRY, CDR2 SYGVKD, per germline. CDR3 bases: TGTGCCAGCAGTTGCCGGGAGCTGTTTTTT. Translating gives CASSCRELFF.

This clonotype was counted only a few times. The V gene is TRBV27, the J gene TRBJ2-1; no clear D gene. Trimming took 5 bases from V and 0 from J, leaving 8 bases between them. The CDR3 loop spans 14 amino acids. Germline-derived CDR1 and CDR2 are MNHEY and SMNVEV (reference sequence). This CDR3 is CASSRYSSYNEQFF. DNA for the CDR3: TGTGCCAGCAGTCGCTACAGCTCCTACAATGAGCAGTTCTTC.

The chain is built from TRBV7-9 and TRBJ1-3; D may be TRBD1 (5 bases). V lost 5 bases to trimming and J lost 0 bases, with 14 bases between them. CDR3 length: 16 residues. Germline CDR1 and CDR2: SEHNR and FQNEAQ (reference sequence). CDR3 bases: TGTGCCAGCAGCCCTTGGGACGGCAGCTCTGGAAACACCATATATTTT. Its translation is CASSPWDGSSGNTIYF.

Concerning this clonotype itself: This may be a read error, as it is one base from a much larger clone. The V and J genes are TRBV4-1 and TRBJ2-1; D tentatively fits TRBD1 or TRBD2 (5 bases each). CDR1 is MGHRA and CDR2 is YSYEKL in the germline V gene. The CDR3 spans 16 residues. For the CDR3, the DNA is TGCGCCGGCAGCCAAGAGGGGATGAGCTCCTACAATGAGCAGTTCTTC. Its translation: CAGSQEGMSSYNEQFF.

This clonotype was detected a few times. The chain carries TRBV20-1 and TRBJ2-1, with 11 nucleotides matching TRBD2. Germline trimming cut 2 bases from V and 2 bases from J; bases unmatched to any gene: 5. Germline CDR1 is DFQATT and CDR2 is SNEGSKA (reference sequence). The CDR3 is made up of 16 amino acids. The chain's CDR3 is CSARLAGGRTYNEQFF. CDR3 nucleotides: TGCAGTGCTAGACTAGCGGGAGGTCGGACCTACAATGAGCAGTTCTTC.

The rearrangement uses TRBV6-1 and TRBJ2-7; 14 nucleotides align to TRBD2. CDR3 size: 17 residues. In germline, CDR1 is MNHNS, CDR2 SASEGT. The V segment lost 5 bases and the J segment 3 bases; nucleotides outside the gene matches: 9. For the CDR3, the DNA is TGTGCCAGCAGTCAACAAGGACTAGCGGGAGGTAACTACGAGCAGTACTTC. Translating gives CASSQQGLAGGNYEQYF.

This chain joins TRBV4-3 and TRBJ1-1; no reliable D call. V dropped 1 base and J dropped 3 bases, with 9 bases sitting between them. This CDR3 spans 14 amino acids. Germline V gene sequence: CDR1 LGHNA, CDR2 YSLEER. In DNA form, the CDR3 reads TGCGCCAGCAGCCAAGGGTACAGATACACTGAAGCTTTCTTT. The encoded protein is CASSQGYRYTEAFF.

In its sample, this clonotype was seen a few times. The chain is built from TRBV6-1 and TRBJ2-7; 7 bases agree with TRBD1. The germline CDR1 and CDR2 sequences are MNHNS and SASEGT. The CDR3 loop spans 15 amino acids. V was clipped by 6 bases and J by 2 bases; unmatched bases: 10. The chain's CDR3 is CASSLGYRGPYEQYF. CDR3 DNA: TGTGCCAGCAGCTTAGGATACAGGGGCCCCTACGAGCAGTACTTC.